This entry lists 23 T cell receptor beta chains sequenced from one sample in a study of blood T cell repertoires in COVID-19. Produced via immunoSEQ multiplex PCR; TCRdb's table is partial and in-frame only. The top ten hold more than 0.8% of the sample, which has about 370,000 clones, 85% to 90% seen once. Sequencing input: PBMCs or T cells enriched from blood (not recorded which). Receptors originate from a man aged 18 to 30 who had recovered from COVID-19.

This chain joins TRBV4-2 and TRBJ1-4, with a weak D call TRBD1 (6 bases). Germline V gene sequence: CDR1 LGHNA, CDR2 YNFKEQ. The germline V and J ends were trimmed by 0 bases and 5 bases, with 13 bases remaining between them. This CDR3 has 16 residues. CDR3 DNA sequence: TGTGCCAGCAGCCAAGACGCCTCAGGGGAAAATGAAAAACTGTTTTTT. This gives the protein CASSQDASGENEKLFF.

Only a few counts were recorded for this clone. V and J are TRBV5-5 and TRBJ1-1; D gene ambiguous. Germline V gene lookup returns CDR1 SGHKS and CDR2 YYEKEE (reference sequence). The ends were cut back, 5 bases at V and 6 bases at J, with 20 bases in the middle. CDR3 length: 15 residues. The CDR3 nucleotides read TGTGCCAGCAGACCTGGCGGCGAGGTACGAGCTGAAGCTTTCTTT. Its translation: CASRPGGEVRAEAFF.

The J gene is TRBJ1-3, the V gene TRBV4-1; D is possibly TRBD1 (5 bases). Germline-derived CDR1 and CDR2 are MGHRA and YSYEKL. The ends were cut back, 0 bases at V and 0 bases at J, with 12 bases in the middle. This CDR3 contains 17 residues. The CDR3 sequence: CASSQDTGPSSGNTIYF. CDR3 in DNA: TGCGCCAGCAGCCAAGATACAGGACCTAGCTCTGGAAACACCATATATTTT.

About this clone: The DNA is left out, because the CDR3 cannot be placed on it with certainty; the CDR3 is given as TCRdb lists it. This rearrangement joins TRBV29-1 to TRBJ2-5; the DNA was not used to check the table's D call, TRBD1. The germline V gene encodes CDR1 SQVTM and CDR2 ANQGSEA. The CDR3 length equals 14 residues, ends included. Here the CDR3 reads CSVRARGYQETQYF.

The chain has TRBV5-1 and TRBJ1-1; TRBD1 might be the D (5 bases). Germline loops: CDR1 SGHRS, CDR2 YFSETQ. The germline V and J ends were trimmed by 1 base and 1 base, with 14 bases remaining between them. The CDR3 consists of 16 residues. CDR3 protein: CASSLSLQGWNTEAFF. The CDR3 DNA is TGCGCCAGCAGCTTGAGTCTGCAGGGATGGAACACTGAAGCTTTCTTT.

Here the CDR3 reads CASSTGLAGITDTQYF. The CDR3 DNA is TGTGCCAGCTCTACTGGACTAGCGGGTATCACAGATACGCAGTATTTT. This chain connects TRBV18 to TRBJ2-3; 11 bases line up with TRBD2. V lost 6 bases and J lost 2; bases outside the gene matches: 7. The germline gives CDR1 KGHSH, CDR2 LQKENI. The CDR3 contains 16 residues.

The genes are TRBV13 and TRBJ1-1; D perhaps matches TRBD1 (5 bases). V dropped 5 bases and J dropped 4 bases, with 14 bases sitting between them. The germline V gene encodes CDR1 PRHDT and CDR2 FYEKMQ (reference sequence). The CDR3 loop spans 14 amino acids. This chain's CDR3 is CASSLQGAVTEAFF. The CDR3 nucleotides read TGTGCCAGCAGCCTTCAGGGCGCGGTCACTGAAGCTTTCTTT.

The chain couples TRBV29-1 to TRBJ2-3; 7 nucleotides agree with TRBD1. Germline lookup yields CDR1 SQVTM and CDR2 ANQGSEA. The CDR3 runs 17 residues. The V and J ends lost 6 bases and 3 bases, in that order; junction bases with no gene match: 18. CDR3 sequence reads: CSVPFMRGRKATDTQYF. The CDR3 bases are TGCAGCGTCCCTTTCATGAGGGGGCGGAAGGCGACAGATACGCAGTATTTT.

V gene TRBV13 combines with J gene TRBJ2-1; D possibly corresponds to TRBD2 (5 bases). The germline gives CDR1 PRHDT, CDR2 FYEKMQ (reference sequence). V lost 2 bases and J 7 bases, leaving 12 bases between the germline ends. The CDR3 extends over 14 amino acids. DNA of the CDR3: TGTGCCAGCAGCTTACGGGGAAACCGTAATGAGCAGTTCTTC. Translating it yields CASSLRGNRNEQFF.

The table lists this clone with a few counts. The V gene is TRBV19, the J gene TRBJ1-1; 11 nucleotides agree with TRBD1. The ends lost 8 bases at V and 8 bases at J; junction bases unmatched: 7. Germline CDR1 LNHDA, CDR2 SQIVND (reference sequence). The CDR3 covers 13 residues. The CDR3 protein is CASGRDRGEEAFF. Here the CDR3 DNA reads TGTGCCAGTGGGCGGGACAGGGGGGAGGAAGCTTTCTTT.

The chain employs TRBV2 and TRBJ2-1; 12 bases line up with TRBD2. Trimming at V came to 4 bases and at J to 5 bases, leaving 6 bases not matched to a gene. Germline CDR1 is SNHLY and CDR2 is FYNNEI. CDR3 length equals 16 residues. CDR3 sequence reads: CASSAERTSGNNEQFF. The CDR3, as DNA: TGTGCCAGCAGTGCGGAGAGGACTAGCGGGAACAATGAGCAGTTCTTC.

This chain joins TRBV28 and TRBJ1-1; TRBD1 aligns across 10 bases. The germline CDR1 and CDR2 sequences are MDHEN and SYDVKM. V lost 3 bases to trimming and J lost 4 bases; unmatched junction nucleotides: 14. This CDR3 has 18 residues. This chain's CDR3 is CASSFNPRGTGDPTEAFF. As DNA, the CDR3 is TGTGCCAGCAGTTTTAATCCGAGGGGGACAGGGGATCCCACTGAAGCTTTCTTT.

The chain is built from TRBV5-1 and TRBJ1-3, with a weak D call TRBD1 (6 bases). Looked up from germline, CDR1 is SGHRS and CDR2 is YFSETQ. The CDR3 length is 17 residues. Deletions cut 4 bases from V and 4 bases from J, with 21 bases between. The CDR3 DNA follows: TGCGCCAGCAGCATCGCCTCTCCACAGGGTGCCGGAAACACCATATATTTT. Amino acids: CASSIASPQGAGNTIYF.

V is TRBV6-1 and J is TRBJ2-5; 7 bases match TRBD1. Germline assignment: CDR1 MNHNS and CDR2 SASEGT. V shed 2 bases and J 0 bases; nucleotides not matched to a gene: 3. The CDR3 length is 15 residues. CDR3: CASSEQGVYQETQYF. CDR3 DNA: TGTGCCAGCAGTGAACAGGGGGTATACCAAGAGACCCAGTACTTC.

The rearrangement links TRBV6-5 to TRBJ1-3; D is possibly TRBD1 (6 bases). Germline CDR1 and CDR2: MNHEY and SVGAGI. The CDR3 totals 16 residues. Trimming stripped 0 bases from V and 4 bases from J, with 13 bases between. CDR3 coding DNA: TGTGCCAGCAGTTACTCTTGGGGGGGGCTAGGAAACACCATATATTTT. It specifies CASSYSWGGLGNTIYF.

The genes are TRBV18 and TRBJ2-5; D is possibly TRBD2 (5 bases). The germline gives CDR1 KGHSH, CDR2 LQKENI. This CDR3 region has 14 residues. V was trimmed by 2 bases and J by 5 bases, leaving 12 bases between them. The CDR3, as DNA: TGTGCCAGCTCACCAAAAGCCGGGGAGGAGACCCAGTACTTC. Translating it yields CASSPKAGEETQYF.

This chain joins TRBV18 and TRBJ2-2; no clear D gene. The V gene lost 3 bases and the J gene lost 5 bases, with 22 bases spanning the gap. Germline V gene lookup returns CDR1 KGHSH and CDR2 LQKENI. The CDR3 sequence is 18 residues long. The CDR3 reads CASSPFTVRGLRTGELFF. CDR3 nucleotides: TGTGCCAGCTCACCCTTCACCGTCAGAGGCTTGAGAACCGGGGAGCTGTTTTTT. Full variable domain (rest looked up from reference TRBV18 and TRBJ2-2): NAGVMQNPRHLVRRRGQEARLRCSPMKGHSHVYWYRQLPEEGLKFMVYLQKENIIDESGMPKERFSAEFPKEGPSILRIQQVVRGDSAAYFCASSPFTVRGLRTGELFFGEGSRLTVL.

The chain is built from TRBV10-3 and TRBJ1-1, with D possibly TRBD1 on 6 matching bases. CDR1 is ENHRY, CDR2 SYGVKD, per germline. The CDR3 is 12 residues long. Trimming took off 3 bases at V and 5 bases at J, with 7 bases between the two ends. The CDR3 DNA reads as TGTGCCATCAGTGACAGGGGAACTGAAGCTTTCTTT. Translated: CAISDRGTEAFF.

This clone was seen only once. The chain is built from TRBV4-1 and TRBJ1-5; D unclear. Looked up from germline, CDR1 is MGHRA and CDR2 is YSYEKL. V was pared by 1 base and J by 0 bases, with 16 bases between. This CDR3 is 18 amino acids long. The CDR3 here is CASSQGGPFGGSNQPQHF. The CDR3 bases are TGCGCCAGCAGCCAAGGTGGACCGTTCGGAGGTAGCAATCAGCCCCAGCATTTT.

The chain combines TRBV4-2 with TRBJ2-7; TRBD1 might be the D (5 bases). This CDR3 is built from 15 residues. Germline-derived CDR1 and CDR2 are LGHNA and YNFKEQ. The V end was cut by 1 base, the J end by 4 bases, with 14 bases between. Here the CDR3 DNA reads TGTGCCAGCAGCCAAGGGCCGCAGGGAAAATACGAGCAGTACTTC. The encoded protein is CASSQGPQGKYEQYF.

The CDR3 region is CASSPGQGRGYTF. The CDR3 DNA sequence: TGTGCCAGCAGCCCCGGACAGGGTCGTGGCTACACCTTC. The chain combines TRBV7-2 with TRBJ1-2; the match to TRBD1 covers 8 bases. This CDR3 has 13 residues. Germline V gene lookup returns CDR1 SGHTA and CDR2 FQGNSA. The ends lost 5 bases at V and 7 bases at J; junction bases unmatched: 6.

The chain has TRBV24-1 and TRBJ1-2; 8 nucleotides agree with TRBD1. The V gene's germline CDR1 is KGHDR and CDR2 SFDVKD. Trimming cost V 1 base and J 4 bases; bases outside gene matches: 1. The CDR3 loop spans 14 amino acids. CDR3 DNA sequence: TGTGCCACCAGTGATTTCGGGACAGGCTATGGCTACACCTTC. Translation: CATSDFGTGYGYTF.

This clone was recorded once. V gene TRBV21-1 combines with J gene TRBJ2-5; TRBD1 was called by the table and not checked on the DNA. TRBV21-1 is labeled a pseudogene. CDR3 length: 17 amino acids. This CDR3 is CASSKRRTGTGVKTQYF. In nucleotides, the CDR3 is TGTGCCAGCAGCAAAAGGCGAACCGGGACAGGGGTTAAGACCCAGTACTTC.